The source of this T cell receptor beta chain is a study of naive and memory T cell subsets. This clonotype has more than one count but fewer than ten. Its antigen is undetermined. Findings and caveats of the study: From naive to CM, EM and EMRA, diversity decreased and Gini increased.

Two oligonucleotides, mixed equimolar, formed the beta constant-region primer covering TRBC1 and TRBC2. Four rounds of PCR amplified the ligated cDNA using nested alpha and beta constant-region primers plus SP2. TCRdb reprocessed the UMI-ligation and nested PCR reads via MiXCR and lists one record per CDR3 protein. The sample shows tens of thousands of distinct CDR3 sequences, over 7% of them seen only once. Material: central memory CD8+ T cells from blood. The source is a human donor in good health.

The CDR3 reads CASSLDRVTPPLHF. DNA of the CDR3: TGCGCCAGCAGCTTGGATCGGGTAACGCCACCCCTCCACTTT. The chain uses TRBV5-1 and TRBJ1-6; no clear D gene. This CDR3 is built from 14 residues. V gave up 0 bases and J gave up 11 bases, with 12 bases separating them. Per germline, CDR1 SGHRS and CDR2 YFSETQ.